The 7 T cell receptor beta chains below were found in one sample sequenced in a study of cytomegalovirus exposure and HLA in healthy donors. PCR used 60 Vbeta primers and 13 Jbeta primers. Using immunoSEQ multiplex PCR, the repertoire was profiled, and TCRdb retains in-frame clones only, with some absent. The table has roughly 110,000 clones, approximately 70% seen once; the top ten hold roughly 8.7%. The sequencing sample was made of PBMCs. The receptor source for this set is a man aged 30 to 45 in good health and CMV-seropositive.

This clone has a single count. The chain couples TRBV30 to TRBJ1-3; no reliable D call. The CDR3 spans 15 residues. Trimming took off 3 bases at V and 2 bases at J, with 14 bases between the two ends. Germline CDR1 and CDR2: GTSNPN and SVGIG (reference sequence). Here the CDR3 reads CAWSRSQWPGNTIYF. The CDR3 nucleotides read TGTGCCTGGAGCCGATCTCAGTGGCCTGGAAACACCATATATTTT. The whole variable domain, filled in from reference TRBV30 and TRBJ1-3, reads SQTIHQWPATLVQPVGSPLSLECTVEGTSNPNLYWYRQAAGRGLQLLFYSVGIGQISSEVPQNLSASRPQDRQFILSSKKLLLSDSGFYLCAWSRSQWPGNTIYFGEGSWLTVV.

The rearrangement joins TRBV27 to TRBJ2-3; D is unclear. Germline CDR1 MNHEY, CDR2 SMNVEV (reference sequence). The germline V and J ends were trimmed by 1 base and 0 bases, with 8 bases remaining between them. The CDR3 has 15 amino acids. Here the CDR3 reads CASSLLQSSTDTQYF. CDR3 nucleotide sequence: TGTGCCAGCAGTTTATTACAGTCTAGCACAGATACGCAGTATTTT.

V gene TRBV6-5 combines with J gene TRBJ1-1; 9 bases match TRBD1. Germline V CDR1 and CDR2: MNHEY, SVGAGI. This CDR3 is built from 13 residues. V dropped 6 bases and J dropped 9; count of bases not matched to a gene: 8. CDR3 amino acids: CASRQPGQGKAFF. CDR3 bases: TGTGCCAGCAGACAACCGGGACAGGGTAAAGCTTTCTTT.

The V gene is TRBV7-2, the J gene TRBJ2-3, with 8 nucleotides matching TRBD2. V dropped 4 bases and J dropped 1; count of bases not matched to a gene: 10. This CDR3 region has 17 residues. Germline V gene sequence: CDR1 SGHTA, CDR2 FQGNSA. The CDR3 sequence is CASSSPLAGLGTDTQYF. For the CDR3, the DNA is TGTGCCAGCAGCTCTCCCCTAGCGGGCTTAGGCACAGATACGCAGTATTTT.

CDR3 sequence (DNA): TGCGCCAGCAGCCAAGGGACTAGCGGGTACTACAATGAGCAGTTCTTC. Its translation: CASSQGTSGYYNEQFF. J is TRBJ2-1 and V is TRBV4-1; 11 bases fit TRBD2. Germline values: CDR1 MGHRA, CDR2 YSYEKL. V was clipped by 1 base and J by 3 bases; unmatched bases: 2. The CDR3 loop spans 16 amino acids.

This clone is a singleton in its sample. The chain recombines TRBV30 with TRBJ2-3; D is possibly TRBD2 (7 bases). The CDR3 consists of 16 residues. Trimming left V 4 bases short and J 3 bases short, with 20 bases between. Germline V gene data show CDR1 as GTSNPN and CDR2 as SVGIG (reference sequence). DNA of the CDR3: TGTGCCTGGACTCTTTCGGCCGGGGGGCAGACAGATACGCAGTATTTT. Translating gives CAWTLSAGGQTDTQYF. The full variable domain, its missing parts supplied by reference TRBV30 and TRBJ2-3, is SQTIHQWPATLVQPVGSPLSLECTVEGTSNPNLYWYRQAAGRGLQLLFYSVGIGQISSEVPQNLSASRPQDRQFILSSKKLLLSDSGFYLCAWTLSAGGQTDTQYFGPGTRLTVL.

The V and J genes are TRBV28 and TRBJ1-5; no definite D call. V was shortened by 1 base and J by 1 base, with 11 bases between the two germline ends. The germline gives CDR1 MDHEN, CDR2 SYDVKM. The CDR3 runs 16 residues. Written as DNA, the CDR3 is TGTGCCAGCAGTTTATACACGGCAGGAAGCAATCAGCCCCAGCATTTT. Protein product: CASSLYTAGSNQPQHF.